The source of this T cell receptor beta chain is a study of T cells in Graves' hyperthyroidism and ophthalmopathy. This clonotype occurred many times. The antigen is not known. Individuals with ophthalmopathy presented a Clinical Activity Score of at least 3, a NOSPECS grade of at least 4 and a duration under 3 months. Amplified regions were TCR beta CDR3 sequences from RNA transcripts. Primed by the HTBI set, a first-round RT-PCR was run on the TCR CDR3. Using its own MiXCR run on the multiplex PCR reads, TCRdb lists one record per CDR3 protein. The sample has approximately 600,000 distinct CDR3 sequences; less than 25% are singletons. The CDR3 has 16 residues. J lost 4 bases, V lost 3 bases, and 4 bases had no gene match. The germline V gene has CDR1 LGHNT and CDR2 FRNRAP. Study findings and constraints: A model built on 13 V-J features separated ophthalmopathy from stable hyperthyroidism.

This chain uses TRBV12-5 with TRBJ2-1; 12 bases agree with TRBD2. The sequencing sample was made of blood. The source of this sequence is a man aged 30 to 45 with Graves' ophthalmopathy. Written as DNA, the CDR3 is TGTGCTAGTGGTTTCTGGACTAGCGGGACGTACAATGAGCAGTTCTTC. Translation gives CASGFWTSGTYNEQFF.